Described below is a single T cell receptor (beta chain) sequence and its context. Its antigen remains unidentified. Base qualities are not at hand, and no much larger clone is one base apart. CDR1 is given as SGHDN and CDR2 as FVKESK, both from the germline V gene. From the cysteine up to the phenylalanine, the CDR3 has a length of 16 residues. The kept DNA is CDR3 alone, 48 bases in frame from the first base. The V end loses 1 base and the J end loses 2 bases, and a stretch of 15 bases separates them. The data were obtained in a study of identical twins (dated by TCRdb to about 2016). In the study overall: TCR alpha and beta repertoires from monozygotic twins, unrelated adults of various ages and cord blood were deep-sequenced to test whether fetal clonotypes persist. To rule out contamination, replicate twin experiments were performed at different times with different library preparation protocols.

Only healthy Caucasian donors were included. Three pairs of female monozygotic twins, all aged roughly 18 to 30 years, made up the twin cohort. Peripheral blood mononuclear cells were the source from which RNA for the TCR libraries was isolated. Library generation was performed with 5' RACE. The sample was run on an Illumina HiSeq 2000. Template switching introduced a universal primer binding site; the final cDNA contained a unique molecular identifier, enabling accurate counting of TCR cDNA molecules. Specific primers in the conserved constant-segment region were used to synthesize first-strand cDNA for TCR alpha and beta chains. To control for contamination, each cDNA library was double barcoded with a SMART-Mk sample barcode plus Illumina barcodes. TruSeq adapter sequences, together with Illumina sample barcodes, were added in two successive PCR steps. The Illumina HiSeq platform was used with custom primers to sequence TCR alpha and beta cDNA libraries. On the authors' methods: Unique molecular identifiers were extracted from raw reads with MiGEC, and CDR3 positions were determined with MiXCR. Recombination models were inferred per individual with the repgenHMM and IGoR tools using an EM algorithm. Shared clonotypes were analyzed with the tcR package in R, and sharing was normalized by the product of cloneset sizes. To study raw recombination free of thymic and clonal selection effects, out-of-frame nonproductive sequences were analyzed. TCRdb trimmed public reads at Q25 via fastp, called clones via MiXCR and kept in-frame beta chains. Identical CDR3 proteins give one entry, which carries the most common genes and DNA. These V and J calls derive from TCRdb rather than the authors' analysis. The sample has under 900,000 distinct CDR3 sequences on record, 15% to 20% of them singletons. Around 13% of the sample is taken by the ten largest.

Broader findings and caveats from the paper: In beta out-of-frame sequences, excess twin sharing was weaker, because having fewer shared sequences lowered the signal-to-noise ratio. In monozygotic twins, recombination models systematically underestimated out-of-frame TCR alpha sharing, but the models matched the sharing seen between unrelated individuals. Out-of-frame TCR alpha sequences shared between twins showed an excess of low generation-probability sequences compared with coincidental sharing between unrelated individuals. Fewer insertions were carried by abundant cord blood beta clonotypes, a similar but weaker trend appeared in young adult naive repertoires, and no such trend appeared in memory repertoires. Conclusions relied on cross-sectional statistical analysis, since the same donors could not be followed over many years. Invariant T cells such as MAIT and iNKT could partly confound zero-insertion analyses, though diverse VJ usage argued against this for most clonotypes.

These same records also appear under a second study, on T cells expressing NK-cell markers. Drawing on the second study: Three sorted T-cell subsets (CD3+CD56+NKG2C+, CD3+CD56+NKG2C- and CD3+CD56-NKG2C+) from roughly 8 donors had their TCR beta-chain repertoires profiled. Seven of the eight sequenced donors were HCMV-seropositive and one was HCMV-seronegative. In several experiments an anti-gammadeltaTCR antibody was added to restrict sorting to alphabetaTCR-expressing T cells. For five or six donors, the dominant CD3+CD56+NKG2C+ clonotypes were among the top 10 CD8+ clonotypes and accounted for roughly 1.0-7.5% of CD8+ T cells. Those dominant clonotypes were again the most abundant among CD3+CD56-NKG2C+ cells in several donors, at roughly 25-65%. Whether the expanded NKG2C-expressing T cell clones were specific for HCMV antigens remained unclear. Randomly selected healthy volunteers, three men and five women, were used as the eight sequenced donors. To determine HCMV serostatus, a commercial ELISA kit was used to detect HCMV-specific IgG in serum. Bulk peripheral blood T-cell repertoires were additionally sequenced from unsorted PBMC for six donors. MIGEC handled demultiplexing of the reads and grouping by UMI, while MiTCR was used to assemble and quantify clonotypes. To exclude erroneous sequences, only TCR cDNA sequences supported by at least two reads were retained. Downstream repertoire analysis used the tcR package, and clonotypes were matched across fractions by CDR3 nucleotide sequence plus V segment. VDJmatch was used to annotate antigen specificity against VDJdb, with one amino acid substitution allowed in CDR3.

The material sequenced was PBMCs. The TCR originated in a woman in her late teens or twenties in good health. This sequence uses TRBV14 and TRBJ2-7; the D region possibly corresponds to TRBD2 (6 bases align). The DNA reads as follows: TGTGCCAGCAGCCAAGGAACCTTTGCTAGCGCCTACGAGCAGTACTTC. The resulting protein is CASSQGTFASAYEQYF.